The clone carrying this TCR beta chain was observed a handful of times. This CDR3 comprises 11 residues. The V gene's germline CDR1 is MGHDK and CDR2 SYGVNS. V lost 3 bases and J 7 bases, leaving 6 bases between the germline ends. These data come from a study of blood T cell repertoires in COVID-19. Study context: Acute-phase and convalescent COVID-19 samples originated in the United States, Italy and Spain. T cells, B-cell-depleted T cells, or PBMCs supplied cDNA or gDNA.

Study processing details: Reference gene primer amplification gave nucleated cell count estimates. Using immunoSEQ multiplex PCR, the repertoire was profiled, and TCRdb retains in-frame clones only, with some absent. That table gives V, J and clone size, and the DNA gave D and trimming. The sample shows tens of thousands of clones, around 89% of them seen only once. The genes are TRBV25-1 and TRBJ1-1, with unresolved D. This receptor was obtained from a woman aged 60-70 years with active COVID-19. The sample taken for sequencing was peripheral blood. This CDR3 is CASSEGSEAFF. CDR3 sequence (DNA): TGTGCCAGCAGTGAGGGCAGTGAAGCTTTCTTT. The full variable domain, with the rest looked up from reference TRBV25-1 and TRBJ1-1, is EADIYQTPRYLVIGTGKKITLECSQTMGHDKMYWYQQDPGMELHLIHYSYGVNSTEKGDLSSESTVSRIRTEHFPLTLESARPSHTSQYLCASSEGSEAFFGQGTRLTVV.